One and the same sample provided the 10 T cell receptor beta chains below, sequenced in a study of T cells after posttransplantation cyclophosphamide. Libraries were prepared by immunoSEQ multiplex PCR; TCRdb keeps only in-frame clonotypes and omits some of them. The sample shows around 35,000 clones, none of them appearing just once. Material for sequencing was PBMCs. All receptors come from a woman in her fifties or sixties in good health and a related stem cell transplant donor.

The table lists this clone with many counts. One junction end does not reproduce the germline sequence, and a read error may be involved. J is TRBJ1-5 and V is TRBV4-1, with D possibly TRBD1 on 5 matching bases. The CDR3 totals 18 residues. From germline, CDR1 is MGHRA and CDR2 YSYEKL. The CDR3 sequence is CTSSQDLKGGAASGPQHF. CDR3 coding DNA: TGCACCAGCAGCCAAGATCTTAAGGGCGGGGCAGCCTCAGGGCCCCAGCATTTT.

V usage is TRBV4-3 and J usage is TRBJ2-5, with 10 bases lining up with TRBD2. Near its end, the DNA agrees better with TRBJ2-7, so the J call may be wrong. CDR3 length: 15 residues. Germline V gives CDR1 LGHNA, CDR2 YSLEER. CDR3 sequence reads: CASSQEREGPYEQYF. The CDR3 region has the DNA TGCGCCAGCAGCCAGGAGCGGGAGGGACCCTACGAGCAGTACTTC.

This clone was seen many times. The chain uses TRBV10-3 and TRBJ1-1; TRBD1 might be the D (6 bases). CDR1 is ENHRY, CDR2 SYGVKD, per germline. The CDR3 extends over 13 amino acids. The V and J ends lost 7 bases and 1 base respectively, with 10 bases between them. DNA for the CDR3: TGTGCCATCACCTCGGACAGGAACACTGAAGCTTTCTTT. Its protein is CAITSDRNTEAFF.

This clone has a handful of counts. This chain joins TRBV15 and TRBJ2-5; 7 bases map to TRBD2. V shed 4 bases, J shed 4 bases, and the junction held 12 bases outside the gene matches. CDR3 length equals 16 residues. The germline CDR1 and CDR2 sequences are LNHNV and YYDKDF (reference sequence). The CDR3 DNA is TGTGCCACCAGCAACCCCAAGGGGCCTAGCGGAGAGACCCAGTACTTC. Its translation is CATSNPKGPSGETQYF.

This clone was counted many times. The chain combines TRBV10-2 with TRBJ1-2; TRBD1 matches 7 bases. The CDR3 spans 14 residues. V was pared by 6 bases and J by 6 bases, with 10 bases of the junction left unmatched. Per germline, CDR1 WSHSY and CDR2 SAAADI. This chain's CDR3 is CASSQGQDPDGYTF. In DNA form, the CDR3 reads TGCGCCAGCAGCCAAGGACAGGACCCGGATGGCTACACCTTC.

Many counts were recorded for this clone. The V call is TRBV6-2 or TRBV6-3, the J call TRBJ1-5; TRBD1 matches 7 bases. CDR1 is MNHEY, CDR2 SVGEGT, per germline. This CDR3 is built from 15 residues. Trimming removed 5 bases from V and 3 bases from J; junction bases left unmatched: 7. The chain's CDR3 is CASSNRGGLNQPQHF. As DNA, the CDR3 is TGTGCCAGCAGTAACAGGGGTGGGCTCAATCAGCCCCAGCATTTT.

The chain recombines TRBV29-1 with TRBJ2-1; 16 nucleotides line up with TRBD2. The V segment lost 2 bases and the J segment 8 bases; nucleotides outside the gene matches: 6. Germline CDR1 SQVTM, CDR2 ANQGSEA. The CDR3 runs to 16 residues. CDR3: CSVEIGTSGRGHEQFF. CDR3 nucleotide sequence: TGCAGCGTTGAAATCGGGACTAGCGGGAGGGGACATGAGCAGTTCTTC.

This clone appeared many times. The J gene is TRBJ2-6, the V gene TRBV6-2 or TRBV6-3; 8 nucleotides align to TRBD1. CDR3 size: 21 residues. From germline, CDR1 is MNHEY and CDR2 SVGEGT. Trimming removed 6 bases from V and 0 bases from J; junction bases left unmatched: 19. The CDR3 nucleotides read TGTGCCAGCAGGATACATGGGACAGGCAGCCATGAATCCTCTGGGGCCAACGTCCTGACTTTC. Amino acids: CASRIHGTGSHESSGANVLTF.

V gene TRBV30 combines with J gene TRBJ1-5, with TRBD1 identical over 9 bases. This CDR3 has 14 amino acids. Trimming at V came to 6 bases and at J to 3 bases, leaving 6 bases not matched to a gene. CDR1 and CDR2 (germline): GTSNPN, SVGIG (reference sequence). The CDR3 protein is CACRQGGPNQPQHF. The CDR3 DNA reads as TGTGCCTGTAGACAGGGGGGCCCCAATCAGCCCCAGCATTTT.

This clone occurred many times. V and J are TRBV6-1 and TRBJ1-3; TRBD1 matches at 8 bases. CDR3 length: 15 residues. With V trimmed by 4 bases and J by 0 bases, 2 bases remained unmatched. CDR1 MNHNS and CDR2 SASEGT come from the germline V gene. DNA for the CDR3: TGTGCCAGCAGTGGACAGGGGAGCTCTGGAAACACCATATATTTT. Its protein product is CASSGQGSSGNTIYF.